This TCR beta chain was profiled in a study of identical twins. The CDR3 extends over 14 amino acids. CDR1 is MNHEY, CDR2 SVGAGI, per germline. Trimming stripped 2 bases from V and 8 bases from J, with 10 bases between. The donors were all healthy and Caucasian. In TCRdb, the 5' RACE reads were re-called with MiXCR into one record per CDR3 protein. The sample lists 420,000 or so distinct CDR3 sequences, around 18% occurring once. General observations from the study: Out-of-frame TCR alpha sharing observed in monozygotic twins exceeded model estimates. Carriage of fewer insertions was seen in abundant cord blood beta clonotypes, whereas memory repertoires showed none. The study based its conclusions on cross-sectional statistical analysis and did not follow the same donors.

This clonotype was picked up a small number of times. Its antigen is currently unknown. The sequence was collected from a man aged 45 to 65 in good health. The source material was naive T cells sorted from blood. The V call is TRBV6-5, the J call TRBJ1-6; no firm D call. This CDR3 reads CASSYSTVDSPLHF. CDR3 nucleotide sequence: TGTGCCAGCAGTTACAGTACAGTGGATTCACCCCTCCACTTT.